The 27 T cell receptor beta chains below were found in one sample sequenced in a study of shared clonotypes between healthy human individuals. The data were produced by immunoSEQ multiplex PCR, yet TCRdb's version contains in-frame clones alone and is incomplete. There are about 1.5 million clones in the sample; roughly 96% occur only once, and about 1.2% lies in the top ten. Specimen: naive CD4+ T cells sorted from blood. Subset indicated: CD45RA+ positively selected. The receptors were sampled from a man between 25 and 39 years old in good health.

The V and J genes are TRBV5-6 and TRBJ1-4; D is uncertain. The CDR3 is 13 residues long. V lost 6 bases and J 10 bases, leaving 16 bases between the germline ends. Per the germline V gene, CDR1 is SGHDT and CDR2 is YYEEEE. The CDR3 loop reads CASTAGVSGKLFF. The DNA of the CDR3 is TGTGCCAGCACTGCCGGGGTCTCGGGAAAACTGTTTTTT.

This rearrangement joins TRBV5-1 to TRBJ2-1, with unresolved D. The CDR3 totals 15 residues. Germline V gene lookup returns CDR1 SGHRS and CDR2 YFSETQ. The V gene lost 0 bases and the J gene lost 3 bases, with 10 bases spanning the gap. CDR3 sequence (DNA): TGCGCCAGCAGCTTGGCCGGGCTGGACTACAATGAGCAGTTCTTC. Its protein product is CASSLAGLDYNEQFF.

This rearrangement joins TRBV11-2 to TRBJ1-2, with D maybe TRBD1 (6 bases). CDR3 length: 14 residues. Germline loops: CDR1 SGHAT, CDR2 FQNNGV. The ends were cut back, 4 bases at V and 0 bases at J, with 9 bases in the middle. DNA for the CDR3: TGTGCCAGCAGCTCCTACAGGGCTAACTATGGCTACACCTTC. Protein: CASSSYRANYGYTF.

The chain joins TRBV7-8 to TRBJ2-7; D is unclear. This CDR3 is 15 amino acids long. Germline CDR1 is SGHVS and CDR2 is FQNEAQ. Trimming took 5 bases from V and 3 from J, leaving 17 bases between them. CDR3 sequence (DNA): TGTGCCAGCAGCCCCGGCTTTTCCGGCTACTACGAGCAGTACTTC. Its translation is CASSPGFSGYYEQYF.

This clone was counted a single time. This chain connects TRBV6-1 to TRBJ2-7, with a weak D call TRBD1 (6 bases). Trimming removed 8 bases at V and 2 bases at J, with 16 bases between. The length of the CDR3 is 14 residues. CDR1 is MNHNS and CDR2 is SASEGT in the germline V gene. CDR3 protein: CASVDGTLTYEQYF. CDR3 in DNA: TGTGCCAGCGTTGACGGGACACTCACCTACGAGCAGTACTTC.

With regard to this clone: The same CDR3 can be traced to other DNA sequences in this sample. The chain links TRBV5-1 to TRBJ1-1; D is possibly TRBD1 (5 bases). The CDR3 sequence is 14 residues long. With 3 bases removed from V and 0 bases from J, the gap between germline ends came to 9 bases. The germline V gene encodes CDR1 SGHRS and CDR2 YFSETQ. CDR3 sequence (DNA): TGCGCCAGCAGCTCCCAGGGAGTGAACACTGAAGCTTTCTTT. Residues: CASSSQGVNTEAFF.

CDR3 sequence: CASSQNYPEQFF. The CDR3 bases are TGTGCCAGCAGCCAGAATTATCCTGAGCAGTTCTTC. The rearrangement joins TRBV4-2 to TRBJ2-1; D is unclear. Germline-derived CDR1 and CDR2 are LGHNA and YNFKEQ. Between the trimmed V and J ends, which lost 3 bases and 9 bases, there was a span of 9 bases. The CDR3 has 12 amino acids.

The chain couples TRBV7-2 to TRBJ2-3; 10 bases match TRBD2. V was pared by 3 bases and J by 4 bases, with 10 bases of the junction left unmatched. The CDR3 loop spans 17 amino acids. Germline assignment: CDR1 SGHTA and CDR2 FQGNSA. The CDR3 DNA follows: TGTGCCAGCAGCTTTGCCATAACTAGCGGGAACTCAGATACGCAGTATTTT. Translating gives CASSFAITSGNSDTQYF.

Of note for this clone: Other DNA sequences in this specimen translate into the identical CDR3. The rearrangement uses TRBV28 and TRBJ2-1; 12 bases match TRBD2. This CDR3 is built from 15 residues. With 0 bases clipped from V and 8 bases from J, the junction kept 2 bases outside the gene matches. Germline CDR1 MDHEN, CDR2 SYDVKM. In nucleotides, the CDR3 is TGTGCCAGCAGTTTATGGACTAGCGGGAGCTATGAGCAGTTCTTC. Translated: CASSLWTSGSYEQFF.

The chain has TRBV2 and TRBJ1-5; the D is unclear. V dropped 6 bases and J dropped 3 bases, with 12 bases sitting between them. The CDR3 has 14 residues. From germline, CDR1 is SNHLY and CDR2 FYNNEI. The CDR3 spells CASSDTTFNQPQHF. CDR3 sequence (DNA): TGTGCCAGCAGCGATACAACTTTCAATCAGCCCCAGCATTTT. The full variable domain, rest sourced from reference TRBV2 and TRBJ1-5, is EPEVTQTPSHQVTQMGQEVILRCVPISNHLYFYWYRQILGQKVEFLVSFYNNEISEKSEIFDDQFSVERPDGSNFTLKIRSTKLEDSAMYFCASSDTTFNQPQHFGDGTRLSIL.

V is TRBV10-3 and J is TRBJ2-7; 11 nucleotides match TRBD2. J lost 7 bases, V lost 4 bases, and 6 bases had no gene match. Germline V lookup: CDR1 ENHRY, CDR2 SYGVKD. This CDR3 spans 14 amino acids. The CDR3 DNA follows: TGTGCCATCAGTGCGGTAGCGGGAGGGGGGGAGCAGTACTTC. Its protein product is CAISAVAGGGEQYF.

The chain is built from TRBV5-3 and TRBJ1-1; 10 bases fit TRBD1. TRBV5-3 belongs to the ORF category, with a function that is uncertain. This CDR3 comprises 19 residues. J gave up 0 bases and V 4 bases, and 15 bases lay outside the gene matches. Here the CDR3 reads CARSHDTIPTGGVNTEAFF. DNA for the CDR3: TGTGCCAGAAGCCACGACACTATTCCGACAGGGGGCGTGAACACTGAAGCTTTCTTT.

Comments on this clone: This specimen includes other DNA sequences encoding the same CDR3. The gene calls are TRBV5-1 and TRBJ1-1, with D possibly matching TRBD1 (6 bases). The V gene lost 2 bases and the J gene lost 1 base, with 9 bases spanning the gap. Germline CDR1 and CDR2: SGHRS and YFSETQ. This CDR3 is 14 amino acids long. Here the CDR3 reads CASSFLTGNTEAFF. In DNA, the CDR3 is TGCGCCAGCAGCTTCTTGACAGGGAACACTGAAGCTTTCTTT.

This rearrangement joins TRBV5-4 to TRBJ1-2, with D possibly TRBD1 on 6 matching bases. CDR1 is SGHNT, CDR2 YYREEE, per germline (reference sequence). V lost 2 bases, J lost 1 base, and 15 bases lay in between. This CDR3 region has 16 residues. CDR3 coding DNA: TGTGCCAGCAGCTTACCCGGGACAAAGAATAACTATGGCTACACCTTC. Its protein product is CASSLPGTKNNYGYTF.

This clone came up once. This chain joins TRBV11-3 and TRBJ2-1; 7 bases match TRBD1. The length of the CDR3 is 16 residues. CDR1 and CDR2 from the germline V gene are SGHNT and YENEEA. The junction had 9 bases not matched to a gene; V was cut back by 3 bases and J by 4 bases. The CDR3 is CASSLAPPTGYNEQFF. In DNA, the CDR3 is TGTGCCAGCAGCTTGGCCCCTCCGACAGGGTACAATGAGCAGTTCTTC.

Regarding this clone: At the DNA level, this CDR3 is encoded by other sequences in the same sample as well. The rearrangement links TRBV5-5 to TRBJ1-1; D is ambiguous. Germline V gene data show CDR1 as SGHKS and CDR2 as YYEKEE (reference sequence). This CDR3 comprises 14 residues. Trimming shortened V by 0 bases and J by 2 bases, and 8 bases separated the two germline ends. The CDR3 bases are TGTGCCAGCAGCTTGGAACAGCTCAACACTGAAGCTTTCTTT. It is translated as CASSLEQLNTEAFF. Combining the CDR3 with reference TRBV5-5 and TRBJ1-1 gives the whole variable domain DAGVTQSPTHLIKTRGQQVTLRCSPISGHKSVSWYQQVLGQGPQFIFQYYEKEERGRGNFPDRFSARQFPNYSSELNVNALLLGDSALYLCASSLEQLNTEAFFGQGTRLTVV.

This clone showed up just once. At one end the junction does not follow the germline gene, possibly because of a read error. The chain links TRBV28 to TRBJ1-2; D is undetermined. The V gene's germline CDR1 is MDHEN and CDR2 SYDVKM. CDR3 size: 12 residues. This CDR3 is CASSLGQRSWYF. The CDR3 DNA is TGTGCCAGCAGTTTGGGCCAGCGCTCTTGGTACTTC.

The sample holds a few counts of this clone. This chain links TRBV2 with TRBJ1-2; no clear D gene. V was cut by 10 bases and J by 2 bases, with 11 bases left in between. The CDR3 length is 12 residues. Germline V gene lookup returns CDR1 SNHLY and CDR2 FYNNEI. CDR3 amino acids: CANGRQNYGYTF. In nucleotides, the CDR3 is TGTGCCAACGGACGCCAGAACTATGGCTACACCTTC.

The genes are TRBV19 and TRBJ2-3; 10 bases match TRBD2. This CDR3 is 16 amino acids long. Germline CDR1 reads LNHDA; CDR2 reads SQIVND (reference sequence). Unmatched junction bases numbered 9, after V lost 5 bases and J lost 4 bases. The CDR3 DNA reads TGTGCCAGTAGTCCCCATTCGCTAGCGGGAGCAGATACGCAGTATTTT. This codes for CASSPHSLAGADTQYF.

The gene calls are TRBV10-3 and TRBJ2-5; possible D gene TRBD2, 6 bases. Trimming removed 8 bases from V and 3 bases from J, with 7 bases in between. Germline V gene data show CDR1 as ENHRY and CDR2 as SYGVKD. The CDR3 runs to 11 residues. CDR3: CAISGEETQYF. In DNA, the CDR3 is TGTGCCATCTCGGGAGAAGAGACCCAGTACTTC.

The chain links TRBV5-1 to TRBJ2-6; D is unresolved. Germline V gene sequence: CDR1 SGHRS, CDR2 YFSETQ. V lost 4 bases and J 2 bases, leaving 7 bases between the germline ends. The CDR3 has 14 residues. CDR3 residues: CASSQNAGANVLTF. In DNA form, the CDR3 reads TGCGCCAGCAGCCAGAATGCTGGGGCCAACGTCCTGACTTTC.

CDR3 DNA sequence: TGCGCCAGCAGCTTGGTTCTGGCGGGAAGTAACACCGGGGAGCTGTTTTTT. Translated, it gives CASSLVLAGSNTGELFF. The chain carries TRBV5-1 and TRBJ2-2, with a weak D call TRBD2 (6 bases). Germline values: CDR1 SGHRS, CDR2 YFSETQ. There are 17 residues in the CDR3. V gave up 0 bases and J gave up 2 bases, with 14 bases separating them.

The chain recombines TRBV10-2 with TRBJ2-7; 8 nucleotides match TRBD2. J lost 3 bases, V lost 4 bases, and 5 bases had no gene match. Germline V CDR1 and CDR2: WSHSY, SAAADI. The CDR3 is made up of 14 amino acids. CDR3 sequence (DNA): TGCGCCAGCAGTGTTCTAGCGGGTAACTACGAGCAGTACTTC. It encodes CASSVLAGNYEQYF.

CDR3 in DNA: TGTGCCAGCAACGATCGGGTTAAGCAGTTCTTC. It encodes CASNDRVKQFF. The chain carries TRBV28 and TRBJ2-1; no clear D gene. Germline lookup yields CDR1 MDHEN and CDR2 SYDVKM. The CDR3 sequence is 11 residues long. V dropped 7 bases and J dropped 11 bases, with 12 bases sitting between them.

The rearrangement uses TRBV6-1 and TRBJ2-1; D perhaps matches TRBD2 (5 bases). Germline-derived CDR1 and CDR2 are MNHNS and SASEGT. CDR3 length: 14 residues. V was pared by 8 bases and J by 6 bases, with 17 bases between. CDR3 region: CASATGEGSNEQFF. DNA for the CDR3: TGTGCCAGCGCCACCGGAGAGGGAAGCAATGAGCAGTTCTTC.

In DNA form, the CDR3 reads TGTGCCAGCAGTGAAAGACCTATGGGGGGAGAGACCCAGTACTTC. As protein: CASSERPMGGETQYF. The chain joins TRBV6-1 to TRBJ2-5; TRBD2 is a possible D gene (6 bases). Germline CDR1 reads MNHNS; CDR2 reads SASEGT. The CDR3 runs 15 residues. The germline V and J ends were trimmed by 2 bases and 4 bases, with 14 bases remaining between them.

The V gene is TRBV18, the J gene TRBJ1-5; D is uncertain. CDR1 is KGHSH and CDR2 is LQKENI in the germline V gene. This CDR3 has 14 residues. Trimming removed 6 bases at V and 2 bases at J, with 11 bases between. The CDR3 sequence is CASSEYVGNQPQHF. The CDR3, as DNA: TGTGCCAGCTCGGAATACGTGGGCAATCAGCCCCAGCATTTT.